This T cell receptor (beta chain) was sequenced for a study of OX40 agonist ivuxolimab in advanced cancers. Across the study: A male proportion of approximately 83% was recorded, with mean age approximately 64 years and range 23 to 79.

Produced via immunoSEQ multiplex PCR; TCRdb's table is partial and in-frame only. The sample has some 21,000 clones; 85% to 90% are singletons. V lost 5 bases and J lost 2; bases outside the gene matches: 7. Germline V gene lookup returns CDR1 KGHSH and CDR2 LQKENI. This CDR3 region has 16 residues. The material sequenced was CD4+ or CD8+ T cells sorted from blood, taken in a trial of the OX40 agonist ivuxolimab. The clonotype was recovered from an adult with an advanced solid tumor such as melanoma, head and neck, liver or kidney cancer. The chain is built from TRBV18 and TRBJ1-5, with 9 bases that match TRBD1. CDR3 amino acids: CASSRTGGAGNQPQHF. In DNA form, the CDR3 reads TGTGCCAGCTCAAGAACAGGGGGCGCCGGCAATCAGCCCCAGCATTTT.